This TCR beta chain appears in the sequencing data of a study of T and B cells in COVID-19 patients. Each TRB amplification used roughly 250-550 ng of genomic DNA from blood. This clonotype was counted at least ten times. Antigen: not known. From germline, CDR1 is MNHEY and CDR2 SVGAGI. V trimming: 4 bases; J trimming: 2 bases; junction bases outside the gene matches: 12. This CDR3 has 17 amino acids. TRB rearrangements were amplified by multiplex PCR with BIOMED2 TRB-A/B primers. TCRdb processed the multiplex PCR reads anew with MiXCR; each CDR3 protein has one entry. This sample has approximately 8,000 distinct CDR3 sequences, with 20% to 30% found just once. Findings and caveats of the study: In COVID-19 patients, T cell receptor beta variable and joining gene use was reportedly strongly skewed.

This sequence joins TRBV6-5 and TRBJ2-7; 9 nucleotides match TRBD2. The source of this sequence is a human donor with active COVID-19. Sequencing was done on a sample of blood. DNA of the CDR3: TGTGCCAGCAGTTCTCTTAGCGGGAGCGTCGGAGCCTACGAGCAGTACTTC. Translating it yields CASSSLSGSVGAYEQYF.